This is a list of T cell receptor beta chains from one sample in a study of T cells in localized non-small cell lung cancer. Sequenced by immunoSEQ multiplex PCR; TCRdb stores in-frame clones only, minus some. The sample includes some 64,000 clones, approximately 80% seen only once; the top ten take roughly 4.8%. The specimen comprised PBMCs, sampled before any cancer treatment. These receptors all stem from a man between 35 and 75 years old with stage II lung adenocarcinoma. Both conserved end residues are part of each CDR3. The D gene is left open where the match is weak. Rows give clone size only sometimes, using once, few, many, or a class for an expanded clone.

>TRBD1|.|TRBV29-1|TRBJ1-1
TGCAGCGCCGGGACAGGGATGACTGAAGCTTTCTTT
CSAGTGMTEAFF
>.|few|TRBV6-6|TRBJ1-1
TGTGCCAGCAGTTTCAACAGCAGGAACACTGAAGCTTTCTTT
CASSFNSRNTEAFF
>.|.|TRBV29-1|TRBJ1-3
TGCAGCGTTACAGGCTCTGGAAACACCATATATTTT
CSVTGSGNTIYF
>TRBD2|once|TRBV5-1|TRBJ2-3
TGCGCCAGCAGGCGGGAGGGGAACACAGATACGCAGTATTTT
CASRREGNTDTQYF
>.|.|TRBV19|TRBJ2-1
TGTGCCAGTAGCGGAACTAGCACCGTCTCCTACAATGAGCAGTTCTTC
CASSGTSTVSYNEQFF
>.|.|TRBV19|TRBJ1-1
TGTGCCAGTAGTATGGCGGGGGGTGCCTTTGAAGCTTTCTTT
CASSMAGGAFEAFF
>TRBD1|few|TRBV7-8|TRBJ1-1
TGTGCCAGCAGCCTACAGGGGGCGACTATGAACACTGAAGCTTTCTTT
CASSLQGATMNTEAFF
>TRBD1|.|TRBV30|TRBJ2-7
TGTACCTGGAAGGACAGGGGGCCCTACGAGCAGTACTTC
CTWKDRGPYEQYF
>.|.|TRBV28|TRBJ1-2
TGTGCCAGCAGTTTAATTCCCGGGTCGCGGAAGGCGGGTGGCTACACCTTC
CASSLIPGSRKAGGYTF
>.|.|TRBV7-7|TRBJ2-2
TGTGCTAGCAGCTCCCGGGGCAGGGAAGCGAACACCGGGGAGCTGTTTTTT
CASSSRGREANTGELFF
>TRBD1|once|TRBV30|TRBJ1-2
TGTGCCTGGAAATGGACAGGCGGTGGCTACACCTTC
CAWKWTGGGYTF
>.|.|TRBV7-2|TRBJ2-1
TGTGCCAGCAGTCCCCAACCAGGAGTCCTCCATGAGCAGTTCTTC
CASSPQPGVLHEQFF
>.|.|TRBV2|TRBJ2-4
TGTGCCAGCAGTGGAGAGGTCACCAAGTACTTC
CASSGEVTKYF
>.|.|TRBV9|TRBJ2-1
TGTGCCAGCAGCGATGGAGGTTCCTACAATGAGCAGTTCTTC
CASSDGGSYNEQFF
>.|.|TRBV10-3|TRBJ1-4
TGTGCCATCAGTAATTACAGGGAAGCTGAAAAACTGTTTTTT
CAISNYREAEKLFF
>.|.|TRBV6-5|TRBJ1-1
TGTGCCAGCAGGGGCCCGGGACAGAACACTGAAGCTTTCTTT
CASRGPGQNTEAFF
>.|.|TRBV15|TRBJ1-1
TGTGCCACCAGCAGAGCTGTCTCGGTAGGGAACACTGAAGCTTTCTTT
CATSRAVSVGNTEAFF
>.|once|TRBV10-3|TRBJ2-6
TGTGCCATCACTAAGGGGAGCTCGAGCTCTGGGGCCAACGTCCTGACTTTC
CAITKGSSSSGANVLTF
>.|.|TRBV7-2|TRBJ1-5
TGTGCCAGCAGCTCATGGGGGGGTTATAGCAATCAGCCCCAGCATTTT
CASSSWGGYSNQPQHF
>.|once|TRBV9|TRBJ1-4
TGTGCCAGCAGCGTAGGGGGGGCTAATGAAAAACTGTTTTTT
CASSVGGANEKLFF
>TRBD1|.|TRBV10-2|TRBJ1-2
TGCGCCAGCAGTTCCCCCAGGGACAGCGGAGATAACTATGGCTACACCTTC
CASSSPRDSGDNYGYTF
>.|.|TRBV5-6|TRBJ1-2
TGTGCCAGCAGTACAGGGAGTGAAGGCTATGGCTACACCTTC
CASSTGSEGYGYTF
>.|.|TRBV29-1|TRBJ1-1
TGCAGCGTCGAGGCTTTCCGGACTGAAGCTTTCTTT
CSVEAFRTEAFF